Sequencing of this TCR beta chain was carried out in a study of T cell responses to AZD1222 COVID-19 vaccine. Study observations and caveats: Spike-specific TCR breadth and depth went up after people got two AZD1222 doses. Close to half of spike-specific TCRs reportedly recognize unmutated variant regions.

Profiling relied on immunoSEQ multiplex PCR, and the TCRdb table lists in-frame clones only, not all of them. The sample carries around 120,000 clones, 87% recorded once. Concerning this clone: Antigen specificity is unknown.

This TCR was recovered from an adult who received the AZD1222 COVID-19 vaccine. The specimen was peripheral blood, collected 28 days after the second AZD1222 dose.

The CDR3 region is CAWGRPRPAPLHF. DNA of the CDR3: TGTGCCTGGGGCCGACCGCGTCCGGCACCCCTCCACTTT. J is TRBJ1-6 and V is TRBV30; D is uncertain. The V gene's germline CDR1 is GTSNPN and CDR2 SVGIG (reference sequence). This CDR3 is built from 13 residues. The V gene lost 5 bases and the J gene lost 11 bases, with 16 bases spanning the gap.